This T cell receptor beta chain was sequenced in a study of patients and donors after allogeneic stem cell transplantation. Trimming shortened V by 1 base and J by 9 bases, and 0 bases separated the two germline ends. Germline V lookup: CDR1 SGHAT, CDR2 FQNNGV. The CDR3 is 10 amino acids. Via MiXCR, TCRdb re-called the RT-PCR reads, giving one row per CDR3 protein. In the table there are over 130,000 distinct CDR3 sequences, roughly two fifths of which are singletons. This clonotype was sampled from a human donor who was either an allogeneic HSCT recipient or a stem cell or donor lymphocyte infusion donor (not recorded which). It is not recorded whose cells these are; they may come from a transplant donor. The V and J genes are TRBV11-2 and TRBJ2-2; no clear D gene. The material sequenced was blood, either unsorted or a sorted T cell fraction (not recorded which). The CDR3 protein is CASSLGELFF. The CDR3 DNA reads TGTGCCAGCAGCTTAGGGGAGCTGTTTTTT.